This T cell receptor (beta chain) was identified during a study of CD8 T cells in ankylosing spondylitis. Findings and limits, study-wide: Past studies reported some motif variants in reactive arthritis synovial fluid and blood. Seemingly characteristic of ankylosing spondylitis blood was a TCR beta motif consisting of eight highly homologous variants.

CDR1 and CDR2 from the germline V gene are SGHRS and YFSETQ. Trimming at V came to 4 bases and at J to 4 bases, leaving 13 bases not matched to a gene. This CDR3 region has 18 residues. This clonotype was recorded a few times. Its matching antigen is unknown. Each TCR beta library was made by quantitative 5'-RACE that incorporated molecular barcodes. TCRdb processed the 5' RACE reads anew with MiXCR; each CDR3 protein has one entry. The profile covers 750,000 to 850,000 distinct CDR3 sequences, with 12% appearing a single time and 0.45% to 0.6% taken by the ten largest. Input material: blood, either unsorted or a sorted T cell fraction (not recorded which). V gene TRBV5-1 combines with J gene TRBJ2-7, with 14 bases identical to TRBD2. The origin of this receptor is a male donor with ankylosing spondylitis. For the CDR3, the DNA is TGCGCCAGCAGCCCAGAGGGACTAGCGGGAGTTTGGAGTTACGAGCAGTACTTC. Its translation is CASSPEGLAGVWSYEQYF.